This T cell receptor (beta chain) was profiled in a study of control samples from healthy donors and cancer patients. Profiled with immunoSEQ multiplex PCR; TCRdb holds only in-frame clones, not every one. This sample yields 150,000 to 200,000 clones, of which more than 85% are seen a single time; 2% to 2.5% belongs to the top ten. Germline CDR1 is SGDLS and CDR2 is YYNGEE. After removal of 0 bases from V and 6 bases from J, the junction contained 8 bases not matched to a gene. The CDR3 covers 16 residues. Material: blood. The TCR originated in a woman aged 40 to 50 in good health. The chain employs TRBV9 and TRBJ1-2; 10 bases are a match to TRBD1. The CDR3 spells CASSVAGGDRGHGYTF. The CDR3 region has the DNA TGTGCCAGCAGCGTAGCCGGGGGGGACAGGGGCCATGGCTACACCTTC.